This T cell receptor beta chain emerged from a study of OX40 agonist ivuxolimab in advanced cancers. Looking at the study overall: Treatment of patients was with ivuxolimab, an agonistic anti-OX40 (CD134) antibody.

This table comes from immunoSEQ multiplex PCR, and its TCRdb copy is limited to in-frame clones, with some not included. There are fewer than 85,000 clones in the sample; 90% occur only once, and around 9.9% lies in the top ten. As concerns this clone: The antigen is undetermined.

Study conclusions and caveats: Expanded clones tended on average to be more numerous among CD8+ T cells than CD4+.

The V gene lost 3 bases and the J gene lost 9 bases, with 13 bases spanning the gap. The CDR3 consists of 12 residues. The germline gives CDR1 SGDLS, CDR2 YYNGEE. The origin of this receptor is an adult with an advanced solid tumor such as melanoma, head and neck, liver or kidney cancer. This chain joins TRBV9 and TRBJ2-7; D uncertain. The sequences come from CD4+ or CD8+ T cells sorted from blood, collected in a trial of the OX40 agonist ivuxolimab. In DNA form, the CDR3 reads TGTGCCAGCAGCGACTTAACCGGAGCGCAGTACTTC. This encodes CASSDLTGAQYF.